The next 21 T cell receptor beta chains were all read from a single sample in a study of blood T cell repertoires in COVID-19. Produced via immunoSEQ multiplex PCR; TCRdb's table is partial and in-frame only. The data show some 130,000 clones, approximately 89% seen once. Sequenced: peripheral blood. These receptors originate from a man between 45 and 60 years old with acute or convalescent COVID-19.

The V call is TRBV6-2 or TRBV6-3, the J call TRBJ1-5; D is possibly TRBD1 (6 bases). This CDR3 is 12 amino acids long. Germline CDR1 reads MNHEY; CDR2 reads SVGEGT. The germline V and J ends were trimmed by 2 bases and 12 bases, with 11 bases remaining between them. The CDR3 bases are TGTGCCAGCAGTTACGGCGACAGGAACCAGCATTTT. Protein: CASSYGDRNQHF.

DNA for the CDR3: TGTGCCTTCTTCAGGGCCGGGGAGCTGTTTTTT. Translating it yields CAFFRAGELFF. J is TRBJ2-2 and V is TRBV2; tentative D call: TRBD1 (5 bases). Trimming left V 11 bases short and J 6 bases short, with 10 bases between. Germline CDR1 reads SNHLY; CDR2 reads FYNNEI. This CDR3 spans 11 amino acids. The variable domain in full, completed from reference TRBV2 and TRBJ2-2, reads EPEVTQTPSHQVTQMGQEVILRCVPISNHLYFYWYRQILGQKVEFLVSFYNNEISEKSEIFDDQFSVERPDGSNFTLKIRSTKLEDSAMYFCAFFRAGELFFGEGSRLTVL.

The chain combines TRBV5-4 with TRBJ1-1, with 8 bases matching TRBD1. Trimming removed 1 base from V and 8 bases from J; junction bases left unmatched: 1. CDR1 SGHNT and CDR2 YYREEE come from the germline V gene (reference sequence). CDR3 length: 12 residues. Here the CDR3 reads CASSLRQGEAFF. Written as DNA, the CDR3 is TGTGCCAGCAGCTTGCGACAGGGGGAAGCTTTCTTT.

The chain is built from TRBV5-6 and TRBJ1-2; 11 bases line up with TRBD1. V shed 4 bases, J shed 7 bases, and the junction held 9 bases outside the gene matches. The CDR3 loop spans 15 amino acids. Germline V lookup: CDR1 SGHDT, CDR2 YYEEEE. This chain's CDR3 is CASSPRTGGEGGYTF. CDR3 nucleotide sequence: TGTGCCAGCAGCCCACGGACAGGGGGCGAAGGTGGCTACACCTTC.

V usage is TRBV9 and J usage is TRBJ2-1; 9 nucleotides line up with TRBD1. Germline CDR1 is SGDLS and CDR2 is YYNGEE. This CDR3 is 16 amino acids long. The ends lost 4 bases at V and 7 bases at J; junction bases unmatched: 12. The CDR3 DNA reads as TGTGCCAGCAGCATTAAATGGGGACAGGGAAATAATGAGCAGTTCTTC. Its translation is CASSIKWGQGNNEQFF.

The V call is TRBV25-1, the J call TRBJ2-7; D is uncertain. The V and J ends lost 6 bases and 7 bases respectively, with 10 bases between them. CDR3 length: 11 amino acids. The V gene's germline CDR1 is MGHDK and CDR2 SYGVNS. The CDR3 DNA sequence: TGTGCCAGCAGGCGGATGGAGGAGCAGTACTTC. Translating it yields CASRRMEEQYF.

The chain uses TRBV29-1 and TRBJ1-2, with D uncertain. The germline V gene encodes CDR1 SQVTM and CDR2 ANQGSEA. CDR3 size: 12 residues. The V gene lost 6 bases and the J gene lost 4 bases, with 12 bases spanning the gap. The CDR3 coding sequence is TGCAGCGTCTACGACGGGAGCTATGGCTACACCTTC. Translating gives CSVYDGSYGYTF.

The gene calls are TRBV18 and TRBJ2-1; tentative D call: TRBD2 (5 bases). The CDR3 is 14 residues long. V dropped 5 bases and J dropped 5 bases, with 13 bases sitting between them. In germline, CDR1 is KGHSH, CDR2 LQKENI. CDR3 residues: CASSSTAGDNEQFF. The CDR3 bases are TGTGCCAGCTCATCAACCGCCGGGGACAATGAGCAGTTCTTC.

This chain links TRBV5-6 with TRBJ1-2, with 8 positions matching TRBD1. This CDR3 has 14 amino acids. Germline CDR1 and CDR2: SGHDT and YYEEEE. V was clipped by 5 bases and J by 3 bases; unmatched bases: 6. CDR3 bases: TGTGCCAGCAGTCGTAAGGGACAGGACTATGGCTACACCTTC. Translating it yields CASSRKGQDYGYTF. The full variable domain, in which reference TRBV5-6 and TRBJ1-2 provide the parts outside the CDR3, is DAGVTQSPTHLIKTRGQQVTLRCSPKSGHDTVSWYQQALGQGPQFIFQYYEEEERQRGNFPDRFSGHQFPNYSSELNVNALLLGDSALYLCASSRKGQDYGYTFGSGTRLTVV.

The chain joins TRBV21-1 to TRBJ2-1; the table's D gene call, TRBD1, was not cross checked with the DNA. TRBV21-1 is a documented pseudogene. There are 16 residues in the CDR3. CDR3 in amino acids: CASSKFPGKPSREQFF. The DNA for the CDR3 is TGTGCCAGCAGCAAATTTCCAGGGAAACCTTCTCGGGAGCAGTTCTTC.

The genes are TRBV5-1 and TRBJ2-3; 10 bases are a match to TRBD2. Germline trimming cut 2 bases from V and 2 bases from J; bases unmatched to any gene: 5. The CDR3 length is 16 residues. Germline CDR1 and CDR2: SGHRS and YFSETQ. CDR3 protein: CASSFGLADNTDTQYF. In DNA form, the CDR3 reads TGCGCCAGCAGCTTCGGACTAGCGGACAACACAGATACGCAGTATTTT.

CDR3 in amino acids: CASNQVQETQYF. The CDR3, as DNA: TGTGCCAGCAACCAGGTTCAAGAGACCCAGTACTTC. The genes are TRBV2 and TRBJ2-5; D not resolved. Germline values: CDR1 SNHLY, CDR2 FYNNEI. Trimming cost V 7 bases and J 2 bases, with 8 bases left between them. The CDR3 loop spans 12 amino acids.

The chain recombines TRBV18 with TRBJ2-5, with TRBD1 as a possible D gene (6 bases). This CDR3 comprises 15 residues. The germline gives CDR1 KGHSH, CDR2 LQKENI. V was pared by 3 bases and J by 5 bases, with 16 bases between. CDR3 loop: CASSPSGTREETQYF. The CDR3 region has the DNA TGTGCCAGCTCACCCTCCGGGACAAGAGAGGAGACCCAGTACTTC.

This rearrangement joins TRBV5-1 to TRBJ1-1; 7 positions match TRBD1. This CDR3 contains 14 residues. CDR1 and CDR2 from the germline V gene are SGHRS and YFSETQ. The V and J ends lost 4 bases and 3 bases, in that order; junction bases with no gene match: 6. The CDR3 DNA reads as TGCGCCAGCAGCGAACAGGGGCAGGACACTGAAGCTTTCTTT. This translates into CASSEQGQDTEAFF. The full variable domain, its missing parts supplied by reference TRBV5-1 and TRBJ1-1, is KAGVTQTPRYLIKTRGQQVTLSCSPISGHRSVSWYQQTPGQGLQFLFEYFSETQRNKGNFPGRFSGRQFSNSRSEMNVSTLELGDSALYLCASSEQGQDTEAFFGQGTRLTVV.

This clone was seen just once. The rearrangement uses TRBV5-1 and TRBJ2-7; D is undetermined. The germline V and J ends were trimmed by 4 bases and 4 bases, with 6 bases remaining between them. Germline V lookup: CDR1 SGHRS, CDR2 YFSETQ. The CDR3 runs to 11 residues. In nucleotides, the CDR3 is TGCGCCAGCAGCATCGGGTACGAGCAGTACTTC. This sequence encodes CASSIGYEQYF.

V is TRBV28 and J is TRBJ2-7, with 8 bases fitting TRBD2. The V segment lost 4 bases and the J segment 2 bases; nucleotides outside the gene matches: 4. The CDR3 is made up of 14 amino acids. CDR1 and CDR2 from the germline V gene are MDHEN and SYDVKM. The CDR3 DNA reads TGTGCCAGCAGTTCGGGACTAGAGACCTACGAGCAGTACTTC. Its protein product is CASSSGLETYEQYF.

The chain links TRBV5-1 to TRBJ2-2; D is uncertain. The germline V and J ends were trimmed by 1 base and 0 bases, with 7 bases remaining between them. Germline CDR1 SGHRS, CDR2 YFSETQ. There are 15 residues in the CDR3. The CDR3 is CASSLNSANTGELFF. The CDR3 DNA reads TGCGCCAGCAGCTTGAACAGTGCGAACACCGGGGAGCTGTTTTTT.

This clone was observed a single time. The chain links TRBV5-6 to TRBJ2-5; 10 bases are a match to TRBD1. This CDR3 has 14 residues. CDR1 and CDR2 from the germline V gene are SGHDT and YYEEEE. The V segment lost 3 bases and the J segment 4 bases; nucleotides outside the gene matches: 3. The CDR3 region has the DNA TGTGCCAGCAGCTCCAGGACAGGGGGAGAGACCCAGTACTTC. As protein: CASSSRTGGETQYF.

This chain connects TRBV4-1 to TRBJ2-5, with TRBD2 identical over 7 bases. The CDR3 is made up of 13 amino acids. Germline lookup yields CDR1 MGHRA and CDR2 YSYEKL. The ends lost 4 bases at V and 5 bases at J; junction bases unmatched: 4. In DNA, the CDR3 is TGCGCCAGCAGCCCAGCGGGACGTGAGACCCAGTACTTC. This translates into CASSPAGRETQYF.

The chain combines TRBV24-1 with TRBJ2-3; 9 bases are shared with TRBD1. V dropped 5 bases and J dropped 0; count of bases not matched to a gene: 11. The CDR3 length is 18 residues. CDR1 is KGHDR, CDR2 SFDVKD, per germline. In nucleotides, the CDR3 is TGTGCCACCAGTGGACTGGACAGGGGCACCTTGAGCACAGATACGCAGTATTTT. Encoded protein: CATSGLDRGTLSTDTQYF.

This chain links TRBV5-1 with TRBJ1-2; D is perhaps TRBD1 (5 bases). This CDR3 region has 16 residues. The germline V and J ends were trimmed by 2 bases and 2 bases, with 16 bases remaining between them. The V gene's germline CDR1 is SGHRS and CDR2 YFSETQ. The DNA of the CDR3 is TGCGCCAGCAGCTTCATACCGGGACTAAAAAACTATGGCTACACCTTC. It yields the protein CASSFIPGLKNYGYTF.